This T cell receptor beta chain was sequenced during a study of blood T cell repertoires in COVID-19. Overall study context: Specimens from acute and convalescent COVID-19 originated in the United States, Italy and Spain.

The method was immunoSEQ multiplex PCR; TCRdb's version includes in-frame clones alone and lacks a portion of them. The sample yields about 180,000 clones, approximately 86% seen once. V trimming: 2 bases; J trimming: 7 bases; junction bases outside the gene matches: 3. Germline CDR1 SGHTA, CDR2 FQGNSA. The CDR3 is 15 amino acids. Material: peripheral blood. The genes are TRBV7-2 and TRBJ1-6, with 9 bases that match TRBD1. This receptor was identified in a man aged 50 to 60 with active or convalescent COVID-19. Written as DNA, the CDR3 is TGTGCCAGCAGCTTATTGGGACAGGGCAATTCACCCCTCCACTTT. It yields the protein CASSLLGQGNSPLHF.